This T cell receptor beta chain was obtained from a study of radiotherapy plus CTLA-4 blockade in lung cancer. Across the study: In approximately 17% of patients, objective responses were seen; around 34% had disease control.

As for this clone: No antigen is known for it.

The CDR3 runs 15 residues. The V gene's germline CDR1 is LGHNA and CDR2 YNFKEQ. V lost 0 bases, J lost 4 bases, and 0 bases stayed unmatched. The protocol was immunoSEQ multiplex PCR, while the TCRdb copy is restricted to in-frame clones and leaves out a portion. The sample has some 51,000 clones, 77% seen once. Whole-study findings and limits: There was expansion of tumor-derived TCR clones in blood after radiotherapy plus ipilimumab. Reports identified early blood T cell clone dynamics, with interferon-beta, as the best response predictor.

Patients with chemo-refractory metastatic non-small-cell lung cancer received focal radiation plus CTLA-4 blockade with ipilimumab. The chain has TRBV4-2 and TRBJ2-3; 11 bases are shared with TRBD2. The TCR was taken from a human donor with non-small cell lung cancer whose response to radiotherapy plus ipilimumab could not be evaluated. The sequencing here drew on peripheral blood, taken from a patient treated with radiotherapy plus ipilimumab. The CDR3 loop reads CASSQELAGADTQYF. CDR3 nucleotides: TGTGCCAGCAGCCAAGAACTAGCGGGAGCAGATACGCAGTATTTT.